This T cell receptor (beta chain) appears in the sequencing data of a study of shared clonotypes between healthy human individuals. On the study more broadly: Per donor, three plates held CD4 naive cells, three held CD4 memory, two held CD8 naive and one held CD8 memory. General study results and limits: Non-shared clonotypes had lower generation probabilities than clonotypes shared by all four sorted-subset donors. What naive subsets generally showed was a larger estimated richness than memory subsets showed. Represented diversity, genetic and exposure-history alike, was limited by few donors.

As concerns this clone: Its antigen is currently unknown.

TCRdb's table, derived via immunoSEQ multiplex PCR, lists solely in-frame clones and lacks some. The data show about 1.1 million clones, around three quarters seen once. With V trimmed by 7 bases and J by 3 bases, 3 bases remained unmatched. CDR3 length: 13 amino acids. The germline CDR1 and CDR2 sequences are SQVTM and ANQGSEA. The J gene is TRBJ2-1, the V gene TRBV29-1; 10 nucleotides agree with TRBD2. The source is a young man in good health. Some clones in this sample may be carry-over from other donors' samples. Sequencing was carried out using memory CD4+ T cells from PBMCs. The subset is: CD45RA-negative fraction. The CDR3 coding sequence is TGCAGCGCAACTAGCGGGGTCTACAATGAGCAGTTCTTC. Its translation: CSATSGVYNEQFF.